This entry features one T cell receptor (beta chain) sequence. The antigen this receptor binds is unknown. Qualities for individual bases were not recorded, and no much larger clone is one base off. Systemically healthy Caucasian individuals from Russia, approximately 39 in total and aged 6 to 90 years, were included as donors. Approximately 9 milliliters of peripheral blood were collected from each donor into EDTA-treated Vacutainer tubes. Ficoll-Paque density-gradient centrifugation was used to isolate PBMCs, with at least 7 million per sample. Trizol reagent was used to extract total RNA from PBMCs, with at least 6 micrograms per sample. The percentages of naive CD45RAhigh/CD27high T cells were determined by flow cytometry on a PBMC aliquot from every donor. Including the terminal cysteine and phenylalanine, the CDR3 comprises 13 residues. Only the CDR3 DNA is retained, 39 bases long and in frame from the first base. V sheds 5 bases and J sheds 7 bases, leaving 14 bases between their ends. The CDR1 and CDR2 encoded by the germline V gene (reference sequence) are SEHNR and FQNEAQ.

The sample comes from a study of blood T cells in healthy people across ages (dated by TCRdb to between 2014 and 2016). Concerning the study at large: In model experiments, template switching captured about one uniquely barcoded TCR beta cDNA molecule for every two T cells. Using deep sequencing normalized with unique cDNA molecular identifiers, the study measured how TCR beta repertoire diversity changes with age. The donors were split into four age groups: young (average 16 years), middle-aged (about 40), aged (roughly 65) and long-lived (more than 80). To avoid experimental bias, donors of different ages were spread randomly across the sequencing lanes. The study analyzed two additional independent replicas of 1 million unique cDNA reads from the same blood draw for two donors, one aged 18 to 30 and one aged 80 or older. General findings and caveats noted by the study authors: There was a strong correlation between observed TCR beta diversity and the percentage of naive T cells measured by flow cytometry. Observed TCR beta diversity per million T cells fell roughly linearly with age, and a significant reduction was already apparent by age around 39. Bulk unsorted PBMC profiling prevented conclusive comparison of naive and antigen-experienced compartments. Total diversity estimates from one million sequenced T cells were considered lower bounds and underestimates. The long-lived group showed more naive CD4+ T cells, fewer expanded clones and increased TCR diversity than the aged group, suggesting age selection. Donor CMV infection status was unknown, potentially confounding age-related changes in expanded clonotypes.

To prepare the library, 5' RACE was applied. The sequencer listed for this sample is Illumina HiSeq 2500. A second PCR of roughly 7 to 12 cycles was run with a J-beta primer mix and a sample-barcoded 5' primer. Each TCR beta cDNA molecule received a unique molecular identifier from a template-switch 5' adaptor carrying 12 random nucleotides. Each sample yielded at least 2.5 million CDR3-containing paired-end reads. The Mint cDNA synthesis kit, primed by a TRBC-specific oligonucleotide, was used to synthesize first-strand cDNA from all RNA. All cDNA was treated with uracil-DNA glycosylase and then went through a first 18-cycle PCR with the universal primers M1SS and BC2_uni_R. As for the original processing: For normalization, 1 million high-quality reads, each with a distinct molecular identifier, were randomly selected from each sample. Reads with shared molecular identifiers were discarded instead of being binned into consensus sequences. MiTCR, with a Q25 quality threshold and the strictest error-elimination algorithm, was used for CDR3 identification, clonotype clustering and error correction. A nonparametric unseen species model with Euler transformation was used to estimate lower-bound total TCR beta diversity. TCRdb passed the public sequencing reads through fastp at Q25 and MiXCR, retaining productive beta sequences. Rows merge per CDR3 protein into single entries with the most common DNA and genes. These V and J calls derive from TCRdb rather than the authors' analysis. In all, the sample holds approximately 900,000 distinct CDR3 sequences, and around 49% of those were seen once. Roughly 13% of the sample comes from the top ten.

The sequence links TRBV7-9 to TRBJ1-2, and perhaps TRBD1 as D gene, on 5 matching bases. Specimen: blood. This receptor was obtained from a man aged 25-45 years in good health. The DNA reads TGTGCCAGCAGCGCGAGCGGGGGAGGTGGCTACACCTTC. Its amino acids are CASSASGGGGYTF.